The present entry profiles one TCR beta chain with its context. The antigen is undetermined. This CDR3 is 16 amino acids long. Between the trimmed V and J ends, which lost 8 bases and 4 bases, there was a span of 18 bases. Germline CDR1 and CDR2: SNHLY and FYNNEI. This entry is derived from a study of a mutant IDH1 vaccine in newly diagnosed glioma. Study-level information: During weeks 1, 3, 5, 7, 11, 15, 19 and 23, patients received eight vaccinations. Radiotherapy alone preceded vaccination by 4-6 weeks; alternatively, vaccination started with temozolomide cycles. Findings of the study overall: Detectable vaccine-induced immune responses arose in around 93% of patients.

The sample's time point: week 23, last vaccination. The vaccine gave 300 ug of a 20-mer mutant IDH1 peptide subcutaneously per dose. Every donor had a new WHO grade 3 or 4 astrocytoma that was IDH1-mutant, with loss of nuclear ATRX. The table came from immunoSEQ multiplex PCR; TCRdb's copy has only in-frame clones and leaves some out. The profile shows tens of thousands of clones, about 90% of them singletons. The sequenced sample was PBMCs, obtained from a glioma patient whose treatment included an IDH1 peptide vaccine. The sequence derives from a man aged 35-49 years with glioma. The chain is built from TRBV2 and TRBJ2-6; D unclear. The CDR3 DNA reads as TGTGCCAGCCCGGCGGCGGAGCTAGGGGGGGCCAACGTCCTGACTTTC. Its protein product is CASPAAELGGANVLTF.